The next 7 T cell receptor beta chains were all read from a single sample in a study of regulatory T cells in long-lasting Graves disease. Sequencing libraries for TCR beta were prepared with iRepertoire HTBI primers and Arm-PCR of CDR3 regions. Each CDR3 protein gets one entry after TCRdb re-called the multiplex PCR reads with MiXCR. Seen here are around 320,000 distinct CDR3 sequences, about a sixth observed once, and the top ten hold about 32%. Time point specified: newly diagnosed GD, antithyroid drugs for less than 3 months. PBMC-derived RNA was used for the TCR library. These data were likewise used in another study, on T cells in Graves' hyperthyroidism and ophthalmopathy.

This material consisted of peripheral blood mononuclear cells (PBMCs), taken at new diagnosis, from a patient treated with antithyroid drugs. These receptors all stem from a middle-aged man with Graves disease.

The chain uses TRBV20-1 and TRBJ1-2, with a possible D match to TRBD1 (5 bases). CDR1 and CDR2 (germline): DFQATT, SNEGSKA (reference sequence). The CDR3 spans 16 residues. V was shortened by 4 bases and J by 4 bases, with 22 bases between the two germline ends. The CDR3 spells CSATPGGPGGGYGYTF. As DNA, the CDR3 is TGCAGTGCTACACCCGGCGGGCCGGGGGGAGGCTATGGCTACACCTTC.

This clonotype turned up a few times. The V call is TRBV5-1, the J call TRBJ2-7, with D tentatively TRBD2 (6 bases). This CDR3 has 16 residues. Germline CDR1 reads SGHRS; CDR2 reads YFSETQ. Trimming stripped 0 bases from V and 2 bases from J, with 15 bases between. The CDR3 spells CASSLESGVSAYEQYF. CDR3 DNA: TGCGCCAGCAGCTTGGAATCGGGGGTTTCGGCCTACGAGCAGTACTTC. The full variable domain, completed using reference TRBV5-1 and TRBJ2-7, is KAGVTQTPRYLIKTRGQQVTLSCSPISGHRSVSWYQQTPGQGLQFLFEYFSETQRNKGNFPGRFSGRQFSNSRSEMNVSTLELGDSALYLCASSLESGVSAYEQYFGPGTRLTVT.

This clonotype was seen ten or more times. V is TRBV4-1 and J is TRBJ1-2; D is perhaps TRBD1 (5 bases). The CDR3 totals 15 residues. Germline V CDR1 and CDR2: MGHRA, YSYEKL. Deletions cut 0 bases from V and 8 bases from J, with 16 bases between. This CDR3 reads CASSQDPGGLGGYTF. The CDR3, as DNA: TGCGCCAGCAGCCAAGACCCGGGGGGGTTGGGAGGCTACACCTTC.

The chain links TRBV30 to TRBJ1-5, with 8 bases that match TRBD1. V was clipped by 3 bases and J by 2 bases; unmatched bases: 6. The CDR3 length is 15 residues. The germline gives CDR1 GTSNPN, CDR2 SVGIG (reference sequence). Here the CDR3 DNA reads TGTGCCTGGAGAGAGACAGGGGCGGGCAATCAGCCCCAGCATTTT. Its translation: CAWRETGAGNQPQHF.

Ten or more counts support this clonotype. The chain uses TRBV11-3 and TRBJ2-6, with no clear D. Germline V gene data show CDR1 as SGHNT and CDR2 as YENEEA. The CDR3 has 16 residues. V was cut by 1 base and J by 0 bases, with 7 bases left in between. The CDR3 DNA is TGTGCCAGCAGCTTAGCATTAACCTCTGGGGCCAACGTCCTGACTTTC. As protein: CASSLALTSGANVLTF.

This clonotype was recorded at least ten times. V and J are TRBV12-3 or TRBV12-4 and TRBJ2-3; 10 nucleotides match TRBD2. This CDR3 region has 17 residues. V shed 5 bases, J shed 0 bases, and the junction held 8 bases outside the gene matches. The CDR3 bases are TGTGCCAGCAGTCCCCGGACTAGCGGTGGTAGCACAGATACGCAGTATTTT. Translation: CASSPRTSGGSTDTQYF.

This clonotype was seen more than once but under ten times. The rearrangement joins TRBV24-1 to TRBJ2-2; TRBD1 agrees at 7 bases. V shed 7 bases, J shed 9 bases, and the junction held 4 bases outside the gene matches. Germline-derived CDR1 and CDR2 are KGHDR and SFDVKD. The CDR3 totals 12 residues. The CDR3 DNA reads TGTGCCACCAGGGGACAGACCTGGGAGCTGTTTTTT. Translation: CATRGQTWELFF.